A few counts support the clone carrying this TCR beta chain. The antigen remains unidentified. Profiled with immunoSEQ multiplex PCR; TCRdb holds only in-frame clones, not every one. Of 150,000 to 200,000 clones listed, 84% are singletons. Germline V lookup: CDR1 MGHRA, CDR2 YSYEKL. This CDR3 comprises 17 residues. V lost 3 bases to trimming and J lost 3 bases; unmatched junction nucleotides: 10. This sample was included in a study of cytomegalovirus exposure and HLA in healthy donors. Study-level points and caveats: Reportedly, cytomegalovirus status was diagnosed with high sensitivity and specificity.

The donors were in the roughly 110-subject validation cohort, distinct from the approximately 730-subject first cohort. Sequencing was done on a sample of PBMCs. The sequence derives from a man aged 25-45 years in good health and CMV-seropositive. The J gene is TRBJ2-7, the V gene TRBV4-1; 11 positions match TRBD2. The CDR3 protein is CASSQTKLGLADYEQYF. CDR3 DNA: TGCGCCAGCAGCCAGACCAAATTGGGACTAGCGGACTACGAGCAGTACTTC.